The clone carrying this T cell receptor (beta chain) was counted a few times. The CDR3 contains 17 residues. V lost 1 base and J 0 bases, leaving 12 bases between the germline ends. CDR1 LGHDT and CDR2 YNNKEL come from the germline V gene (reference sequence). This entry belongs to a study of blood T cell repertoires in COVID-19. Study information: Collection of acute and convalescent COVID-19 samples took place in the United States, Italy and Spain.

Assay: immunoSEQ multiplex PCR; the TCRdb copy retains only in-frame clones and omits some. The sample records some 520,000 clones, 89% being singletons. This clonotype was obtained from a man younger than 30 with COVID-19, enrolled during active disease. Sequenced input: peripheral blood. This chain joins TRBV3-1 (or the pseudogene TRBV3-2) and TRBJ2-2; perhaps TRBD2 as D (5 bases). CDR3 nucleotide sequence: TGTGCCAGCAGCCAAGCCCTGTCTAGCTCGAACACCGGGGAGCTGTTTTTT. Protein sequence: CASSQALSSSNTGELFF.